The rows below give T cell receptor beta chains drawn from one sample of a study of identical twins. Each CDR3 protein is one row after TCRdb ran MiXCR on the 5' RACE reads. The sample includes hundreds of thousands of distinct CDR3 sequences, 8.5% to 9.5% seen only once; the top ten take roughly 0.97%. This sample was also put to use in a study of yellow fever vaccine responses in identical twins.

The sequencing sample was made of PBMCs. These receptors all stem from a young woman in good health. CDR3s include the opening cysteine and the closing phenylalanine or tryptophan. Fields, in order: V gene, clone size, CDR3 protein. Clone size is shown for a subset of rows, as once, few, many or a class of expanded clone.

TRBV10-3,few,CAISTGERYEQYF
TRBV6-6,few,CASSYLQGHGYTF
TRBV29-1,.,CSVARTGTWTEAFF
TRBV7-9,many,CASSLDRGPADTQYF
TRBV27,many,CASSFEGPGELFF
TRBV28,.,CATRQTYNEQFF
TRBV24-1,few,CATADRGLQPQHF
TRBV29-1,.,CSADEAFF
TRBV5-1,.,CAILLAGVNTGELFF
TRBV30,.,CAWGAYEQYF
TRBV5-1,many,CASSLMGQASNEQFF
TRBV5-6,.,CASSLGLTSGKHDTQYF
TRBV6-5,few,CASSYSNAQTGYGYTF
TRBV29-1,many,CSVEDPMTSGRGTDTQYF
TRBV20-1,.,CSALNYRDSYNEQFF
TRBV7-6,.,CASSMTGSEAFF
TRBV12-3/TRBV12-4,.,CASTGPPYNEQFF
TRBV4-2,few,CASSQFQGSSTDTQYF
TRBV29-1,few,CSVVGPPTDRVRMSDYGYTF
TRBV7-7,many,CASSLGQGERTDTQYF
TRBV12-3/TRBV12-4,.,CASSSNIRIPTYEQYF
TRBV5-1,once,CASSFGGGEETQYF
TRBV11-3,.,CASSPRVAGGFDEQFF
TRBV6-5,many,CASSYGGGAVDTQYF
TRBV20-1,.,CSARRDMNTEAFF
TRBV7-8,few,CASSFLAGVQETQYF
TRBV4-1,.,CASSQVTARGSHRGEQFF
TRBV11-3,.,CASSARTSPSTDTQYF
TRBV28,.,CASRNPGLAATYEQYF
TRBV28,few,CASSFGSMKDIQYF
TRBV7-9,many,CASSLGREQETQYF
TRBV24-1,.,CATSDSTNRGREQFF
TRBV7-2,.,CASGSQSYEQYF
TRBV2,.,CAFSLDMGGALRTYEQYF
TRBV20-1,.,CSARNPGRHSSADTF
TRBV19,few,CASSIGSLADTQYF
TRBV11-2,few,CASSVRQGALSNTGELFF
TRBV9,.,CASSVARAGSTDTQYF
TRBV4-3,many,CASSQGQGTEQFF
TRBV4-3,.,CASSQGREGRYEQYF
TRBV9,few,CASSVGLFLSSYEQYF
TRBV6-2/TRBV6-3,many,CASSLPSGSYNEQFF
TRBV5-1,few,CASSMGTGIYEQYF